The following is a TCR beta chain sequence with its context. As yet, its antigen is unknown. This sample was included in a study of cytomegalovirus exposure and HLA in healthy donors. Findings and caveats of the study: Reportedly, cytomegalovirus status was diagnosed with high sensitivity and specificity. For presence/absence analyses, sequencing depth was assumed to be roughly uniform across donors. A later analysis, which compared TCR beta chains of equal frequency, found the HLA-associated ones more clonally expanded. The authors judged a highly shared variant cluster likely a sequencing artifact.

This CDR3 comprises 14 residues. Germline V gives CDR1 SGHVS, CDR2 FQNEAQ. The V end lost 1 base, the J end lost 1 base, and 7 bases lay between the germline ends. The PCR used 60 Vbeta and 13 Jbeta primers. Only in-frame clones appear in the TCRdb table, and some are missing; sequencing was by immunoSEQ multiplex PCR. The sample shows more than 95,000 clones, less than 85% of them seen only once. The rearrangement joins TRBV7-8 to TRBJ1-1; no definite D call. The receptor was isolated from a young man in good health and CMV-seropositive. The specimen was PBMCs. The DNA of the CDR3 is TGTGCCAGCAGCTTAGGTCCGGGGAACACTGAAGCTTTCTTT. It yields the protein CASSLGPGNTEAFF.